The rows below give T cell receptor beta chains drawn from one sample of a study of T cells expressing NK-cell markers. TCRdb re-called the 5' RACE reads, yielding one record per CDR3 amino acid sequence without DNA. The sample holds about 5,100 distinct CDR3 sequences. Sequenced material: blood T cells: a sorted CD56 or NKG2C T cell subset, CD4+ or CD8+ T cells, or bulk PBMC T cells (not recorded which). These receptors were obtained from a man aged 18 to 30 in good health. CDR3s include the opening cysteine and the closing phenylalanine or tryptophan. Each record gives: J gene, CDR3 length, clone size, V gene, CDR3 protein. Clone sizes are given selectively: once, few, many, or a class where the clone is expanded.

>TRBJ2-1|12|medium-sized|TRBV30
CAWSEAGVEQFF
>TRBJ1-1|13|-|TRBV20-1
CSARGQGIAEAFF
>TRBJ2-4|14|medium-sized|TRBV12-5
CASGLGLAKNIQYF
>TRBJ2-2|13|medium-sized|TRBV27
CASSAMRTGELFF
>TRBJ2-5|14|medium-sized|TRBV10-3
CAISEQLAVATQYF
>TRBJ2-5|15|medium-sized|TRBV2
CASRGLAGGSETQYF
>TRBJ2-3|13|medium-sized|TRBV21-1
CASCQGGDHTQYF
>TRBJ2-7|15|medium-sized|TRBV7-2
CASSPAGQGAREQYF
>TRBJ2-3|15|-|TRBV5-6
CASSLVGSVADTQYF
>TRBJ1-5|13|medium-sized|TRBV12-3/TRBV12-4
CASRLQSNQPQHF
>TRBJ2-1|16|medium-sized|TRBV21-1
CASSQRGPLPTIEQFF
>TRBJ1-2|12|-|TRBV7-9
CASSLTANGYTF
>TRBJ2-2|17|-|TRBV11-2
CASSLGGTGPSSGELFF
>TRBJ2-1|17|medium-sized|TRBV14
CASSQDPSGSIWNEQFF
>TRBJ2-6|17|-|TRBV7-9
CASSSTRTDSGANVLTF
>TRBJ2-1|15|-|TRBV27
CASRGAGTSPNEQFF
>TRBJ2-5|14|medium-sized|TRBV19
CASSYVSMGETQYF
>TRBJ2-1|15|-|TRBV20-1
CSARGGDLRYNEQFF
>TRBJ2-1|14|medium-sized|TRBV20-1
CSALLAGGLVEQFF
>TRBJ1-2|11|medium-sized|TRBV20-1
CSAIRGDGYTF
>TRBJ2-1|11|medium-sized|TRBV5-6
CASSVFNEQFF
>TRBJ2-7|15|-|TRBV7-2
CASSLQAYNIYEQYF
>TRBJ2-3|13|medium-sized|TRBV10-3
CAISLQEADTQYF
>TRBJ2-2|13|medium-sized|TRBV28
CASSWLARGELFF
>TRBJ2-3|14|medium-sized|TRBV5-5
CASSLYEGTDTQYF
>TRBJ2-3|15|-|TRBV10-3
CAISEPGRWQDTQYF
>TRBJ2-6|18|-|TRBV19
CASSIGARTGRRANVLTF
>TRBJ2-7|16|-|TRBV7-2
CASTPYHDRGIYEQYF
>TRBJ2-1|18|medium-sized|TRBV20-1
CSAYYRTSGQTVYNEQFF
>TRBJ2-5|16|-|TRBV12-3/TRBV12-4
CASSTRPQRLQETQYF
>TRBJ2-7|14|medium-sized|TRBV14
CASSRMGRTYEQYF
>TRBJ2-1|15|-|TRBV6-5
CASSKSYGSYNEQFF
>TRBJ2-1|13|-|TRBV9
CASSVGSGTQQFF
>TRBJ2-7|14|medium-sized|TRBV20-1
CSASGWDFTYEQYF
>TRBJ2-1|16|medium-sized|TRBV2
CATINLGGSSYNEQFF
>TRBJ1-2|16|medium-sized|TRBV6-5
CASSYSIIRASYGYTF
>TRBJ2-5|15|medium-sized|TRBV5-1
CASSLLLSGPETQYF
>TRBJ2-2|12|-|TRBV18
CASSPRTGELFF
>TRBJ2-2|14|-|TRBV27
CATADGANTGELFF